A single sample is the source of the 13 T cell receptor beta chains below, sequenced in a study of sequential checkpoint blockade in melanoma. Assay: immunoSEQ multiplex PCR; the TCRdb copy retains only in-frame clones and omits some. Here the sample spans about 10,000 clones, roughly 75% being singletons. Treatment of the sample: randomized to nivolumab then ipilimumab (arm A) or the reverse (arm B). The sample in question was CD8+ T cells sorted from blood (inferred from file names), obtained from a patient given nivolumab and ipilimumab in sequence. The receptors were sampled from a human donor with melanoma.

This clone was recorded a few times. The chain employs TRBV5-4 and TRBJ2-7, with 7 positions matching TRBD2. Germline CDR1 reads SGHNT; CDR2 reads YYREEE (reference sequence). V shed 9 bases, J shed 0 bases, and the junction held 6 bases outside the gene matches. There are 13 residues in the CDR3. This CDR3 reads CATTSASSYEQYF. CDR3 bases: TGTGCCACCACTAGCGCGAGCTCCTACGAGCAGTACTTC. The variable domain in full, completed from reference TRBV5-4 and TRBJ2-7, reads ETGVTQSPTHLIKTRGQQVTLRCSSQSGHNTVSWYQQALGQGPQFIFQYYREEENGRGNFPPRFSGLQFPNYSSELNVNALELDDSALYLCATTSASSYEQYFGPGTRLTVT.

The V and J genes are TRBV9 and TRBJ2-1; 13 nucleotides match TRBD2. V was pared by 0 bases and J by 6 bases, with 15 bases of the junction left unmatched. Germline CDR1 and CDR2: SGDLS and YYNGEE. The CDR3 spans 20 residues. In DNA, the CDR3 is TGTGCCAGCAGCGTAGAGGCGTTCTGGACTAGCGGGAGTGCGGGCAATGAGCAGTTCTTC. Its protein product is CASSVEAFWTSGSAGNEQFF.

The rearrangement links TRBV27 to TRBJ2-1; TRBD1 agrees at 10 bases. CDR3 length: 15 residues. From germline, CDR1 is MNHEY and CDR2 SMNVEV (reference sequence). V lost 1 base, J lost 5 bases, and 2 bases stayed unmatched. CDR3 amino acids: CASSLLGTGDNEQFF. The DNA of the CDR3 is TGTGCCAGCAGTTTATTAGGGACAGGGGACAATGAGCAGTTCTTC.

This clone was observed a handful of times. The CDR3 nucleotides read TGTGCCAGCAGCTTCTCCGGGACAACTTGGTCTGGAAACACCATATATTTT. The encoded protein is CASSFSGTTWSGNTIYF. The chain uses TRBV7-9 and TRBJ1-3, with a weak D call TRBD1 (6 bases). Germline lookup yields CDR1 SEHNR and CDR2 FQNEAQ (reference sequence). Trimming took off 3 bases at V and 1 base at J, with 16 bases between the two ends. CDR3 length: 17 residues.

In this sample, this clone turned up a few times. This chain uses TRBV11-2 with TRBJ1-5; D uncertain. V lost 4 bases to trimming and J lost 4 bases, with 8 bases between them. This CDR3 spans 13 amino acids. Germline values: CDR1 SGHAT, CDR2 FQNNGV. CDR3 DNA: TGTGCCAGCAGCTCCGGCGGGAATCAGCCCCAGCATTTT. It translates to CASSSGGNQPQHF.

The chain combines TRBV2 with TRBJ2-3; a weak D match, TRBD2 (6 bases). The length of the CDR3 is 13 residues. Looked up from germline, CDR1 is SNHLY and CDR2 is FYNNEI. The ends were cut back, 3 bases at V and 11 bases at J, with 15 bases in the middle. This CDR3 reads CASSDSSGGEQYF. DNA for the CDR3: TGTGCCAGCAGTGATAGTAGCGGAGGGGAGCAGTATTTT.

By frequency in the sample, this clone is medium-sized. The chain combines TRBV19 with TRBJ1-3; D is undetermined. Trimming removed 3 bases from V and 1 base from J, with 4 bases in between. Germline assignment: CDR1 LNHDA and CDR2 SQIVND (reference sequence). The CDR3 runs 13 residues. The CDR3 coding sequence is TGTGCCAGTAGTATGAGTTCTGGAAACACCATATATTTT. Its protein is CASSMSSGNTIYF.

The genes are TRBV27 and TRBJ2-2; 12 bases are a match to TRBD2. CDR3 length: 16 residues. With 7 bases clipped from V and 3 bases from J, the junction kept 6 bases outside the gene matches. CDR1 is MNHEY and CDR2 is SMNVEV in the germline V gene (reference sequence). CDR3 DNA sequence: TGTGCCAGCAAGCTAGCGGGAGGGCCTTACACCGGGGAGCTGTTTTTT. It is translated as CASKLAGGPYTGELFF.

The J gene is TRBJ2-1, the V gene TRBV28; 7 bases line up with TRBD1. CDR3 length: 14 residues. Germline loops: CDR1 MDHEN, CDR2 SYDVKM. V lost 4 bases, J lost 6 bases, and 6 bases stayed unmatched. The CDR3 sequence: CASSSRQGSNEQFF. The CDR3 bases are TGTGCCAGCAGTTCCCGACAGGGCTCCAATGAGCAGTTCTTC.

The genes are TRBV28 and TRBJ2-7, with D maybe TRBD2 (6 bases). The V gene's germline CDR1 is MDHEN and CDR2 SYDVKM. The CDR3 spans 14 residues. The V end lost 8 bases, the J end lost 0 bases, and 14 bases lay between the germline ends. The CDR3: CASLGRQSSYEQYF. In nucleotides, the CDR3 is TGTGCCAGCCTCGGGAGACAGAGCTCCTACGAGCAGTACTTC.

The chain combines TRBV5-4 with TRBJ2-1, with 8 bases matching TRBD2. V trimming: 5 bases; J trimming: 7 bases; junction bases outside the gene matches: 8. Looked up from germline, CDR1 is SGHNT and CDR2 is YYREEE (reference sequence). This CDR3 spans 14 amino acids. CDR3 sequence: CASSSGLELNEQFF. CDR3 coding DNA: TGTGCCAGCAGTTCGGGACTAGAATTGAATGAGCAGTTCTTC.

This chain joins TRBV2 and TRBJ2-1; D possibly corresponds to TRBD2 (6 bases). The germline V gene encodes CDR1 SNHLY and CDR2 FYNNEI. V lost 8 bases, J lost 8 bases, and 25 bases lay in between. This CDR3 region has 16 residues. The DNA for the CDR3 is TGTGCCAGCCGAACACAGCCGGGACTCTTCTTGGATGAGCAGTTCTTC. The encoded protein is CASRTQPGLFLDEQFF. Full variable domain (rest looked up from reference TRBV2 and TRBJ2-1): EPEVTQTPSHQVTQMGQEVILRCVPISNHLYFYWYRQILGQKVEFLVSFYNNEISEKSEIFDDQFSVERPDGSNFTLKIRSTKLEDSAMYFCASRTQPGLFLDEQFFGPGTRLTVL.

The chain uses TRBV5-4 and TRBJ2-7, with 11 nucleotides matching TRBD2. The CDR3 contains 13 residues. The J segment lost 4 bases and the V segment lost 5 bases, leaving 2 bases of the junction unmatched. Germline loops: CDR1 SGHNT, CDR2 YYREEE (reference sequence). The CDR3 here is CASSWTSGYEQYF. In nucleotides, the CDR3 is TGTGCCAGCAGTTGGACTAGCGGGTACGAGCAGTACTTC.